A selection of T cell receptor beta chains follows, all from one sample in a study of shared clonotypes between healthy human individuals. The data were produced by immunoSEQ multiplex PCR, yet TCRdb's version contains in-frame clones alone and is incomplete. The profile shows around 2.3 million clones, about 94% of them singletons. Sequenced sample: naive CD4+ T cells sorted from blood. The receptors originated from a man aged 18 to 29 in good health. CDR3s include the opening cysteine and the closing phenylalanine or tryptophan. Fields, in order: J gene, V gene, clone size, D gene, CDR3 DNA, CDR3 protein. The D gene is left open where the match is weak. Clone sizes are given selectively: once, few, many, or a class where the clone is expanded.

TRBJ1-3	TRBV15	.	.	TGTGCCACCATTGCAGGAAACACCATATATTTT	CATIAGNTIYF
TRBJ1-6	TRBV27	once	.	TGTGCCAGCAGTTTTATACTCCGCGACACTAGTAATTCACCCCTCCACTTT	CASSFILRDTSNSPLHF
TRBJ1-4	TRBV19	.	.	TGTGCCAGTAGTGACCAGAGAGGATCTAATGAAAAACTGTTTTTT	CASSDQRGSNEKLFF
TRBJ2-7	TRBV6-5	.	.	TGTGCCAGCAGTTACGAAGGAACCGGCTACGAGCAGTACTTC	CASSYEGTGYEQYF
TRBJ1-4	TRBV6-5	.	.	TGTGCCAGCAGCCCAGGGACCACTAATGAAAAACTGTTTTTT	CASSPGTTNEKLFF
TRBJ1-5	TRBV5-1	few	.	TGCGCCAGCAGCCCGACAGGCATTAGCAATCAGCCCCAGCATTTT	CASSPTGISNQPQHF
TRBJ2-7	TRBV6-6	.	.	TGTGCCAGCAGTGGGGGCAGGGGACAAAGGGACGAGCAGTACTTC	CASSGGRGQRDEQYF
TRBJ1-4	TRBV18	.	TRBD1	TGTGCCAGCTCTCTCCAGGCGCAGACAGGGGAAGAAAAACTGTTTTTT	CASSLQAQTGEEKLFF
TRBJ1-2	TRBV12-5	.	.	TGTGCTAGTGGTTTCTCGAGCTATGGCTACACCTTC	CASGFSSYGYTF
TRBJ1-3	TRBV5-6	.	.	TGTGCCAGCAGCTCAATCTCTGGAAACACCATATATTTT	CASSSISGNTIYF
TRBJ1-2	TRBV7-9	.	.	TGTGCCAGCAGCCGGGATCTTAACTATGGCTACACCTTC	CASSRDLNYGYTF
TRBJ1-3	TRBV6-1	.	TRBD1	TGTGCCAGCAGTGCTAAAGGACAGGGAGGGGGAAACACCATATATTTT	CASSAKGQGGGNTIYF
TRBJ2-2	TRBV29-1	once	TRBD1	TGCAGCGTTGGGGAATCGGGGACAGGGTTCACCGGGGAGCTGTTTTTT	CSVGESGTGFTGELFF
TRBJ2-2	TRBV27	.	.	TGTGCCAGCAGTTTAACCCGGGGGCAAACCGGGGAGCTGTTTTTT	CASSLTRGQTGELFF
TRBJ2-2	TRBV2	.	.	TGTGCCAGCAGTGAAGCTCCATGGACCGGGGAGCTGTTTTTT	CASSEAPWTGELFF
TRBJ1-2	TRBV30	.	.	TGTGCCTGGAGTATTCAGTATGGCTACACCTTC	CAWSIQYGYTF
TRBJ2-1	TRBV7-9	.	.	TGTGCCAGCAGAATGGGCACTGCCTACAATGAGCAGTTCTTC	CASRMGTAYNEQFF
TRBJ1-1	TRBV4-1	.	TRBD1	TGCGCCAGCAGCCAGGGACAGAAGAAAACTGAAGCTTTCTTT	CASSQGQKKTEAFF
TRBJ2-3	TRBV19	.	.	TGTGCCAGTAGTTCCCGCCCCACTGGAGGGCCTAGCACAGATACGCAGTATTTT	CASSSRPTGGPSTDTQYF
TRBJ2-2	TRBV5-1	.	TRBD2	TGCGCCAGCAGCTTGGCTCCGGGACTAGCGGGAGCGAACACCGGGGAGCTGTTTTTT	CASSLAPGLAGANTGELFF
TRBJ2-7	TRBV11-2	.	.	TGTGCCAGCAGCCGGCGGGAAGGGGCGGGGGAGCAGTACTTC	CASSRREGAGEQYF
TRBJ1-2	TRBV11-2	.	TRBD1	TGTGCCAGCAGTTCTACAGGGGCCTATGGCTACACCTTC	CASSSTGAYGYTF
TRBJ2-5	TRBV10-3	.	TRBD2	TGTGCCATCAGTGATACGGGGGGGCCTATAAAGACCCAGTACTTC	CAISDTGGPIKTQYF
TRBJ2-7	TRBV18	.	TRBD2	TGTGCCAGCTCACCGGCGACTAGCGGAGAGCAGTACTTC	CASSPATSGEQYF
TRBJ1-6	TRBV6-6	.	.	TGTGCCAGCAGGCGGGGCCAAAATTCACCCCTCCACTTT	CASRRGQNSPLHF
TRBJ1-5	TRBV7-9	.	TRBD1	TGTGCCAGCAGCGGACCCGGGACAGGGTTTGGTCAGCCCCAGCATTTT	CASSGPGTGFGQPQHF
TRBJ2-7	TRBV18	.	.	TGTGCCAGCTCACTTGGCAGCCCGACCTACGAGCAGTACTTC	CASSLGSPTYEQYF
TRBJ1-3	TRBV6-5	.	TRBD1	TGTGCCAGCCGACCAGGGGGGGGAAACACCATATATTTT	CASRPGGGNTIYF
TRBJ2-1	TRBV5-1	.	.	TGCGCCAGCAGCTTGGGGTCAGGGGTAGGCAATGAGCAGTTCTTC	CASSLGSGVGNEQFF
TRBJ2-2	TRBV5-1	.	.	TGCGCCAGCAGCTTGGCAAACACCGGGGAGCTGTTTTTT	CASSLANTGELFF
TRBJ1-3	TRBV28	.	.	TGTGCCAGCAGCTCAACAGGGATCGGAAACACCATATATTTT	CASSSTGIGNTIYF
TRBJ1-2	TRBV6-5	.	TRBD1	TGTGCCAGCAGTTACCGACAGGGAATCTTCTATGGCTACACCTTC	CASSYRQGIFYGYTF
TRBJ1-1	TRBV5-5	.	.	TGTGCCAGCAGTCAACTGATTTCCGGATATGAAGCTTTCTTT	CASSQLISGYEAFF